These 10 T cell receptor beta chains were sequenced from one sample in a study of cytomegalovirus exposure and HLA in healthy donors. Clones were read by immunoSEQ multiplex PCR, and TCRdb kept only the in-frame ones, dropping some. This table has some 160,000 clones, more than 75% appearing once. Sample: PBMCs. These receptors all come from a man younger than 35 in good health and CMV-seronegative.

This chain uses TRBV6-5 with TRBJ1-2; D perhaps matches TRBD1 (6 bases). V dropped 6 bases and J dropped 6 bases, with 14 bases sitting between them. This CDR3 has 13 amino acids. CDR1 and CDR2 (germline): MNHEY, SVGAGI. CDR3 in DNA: TGTGCCAGCAGCCAGGCCCGACAGGATGGCTACACCTTC. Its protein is CASSQARQDGYTF.

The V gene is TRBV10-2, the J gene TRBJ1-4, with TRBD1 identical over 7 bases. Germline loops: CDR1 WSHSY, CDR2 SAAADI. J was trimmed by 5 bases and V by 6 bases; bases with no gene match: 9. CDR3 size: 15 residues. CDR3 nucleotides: TGCGCCAGCAGCCCGGGACAGCGATACAATGAAAAACTGTTTTTT. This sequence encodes CASSPGQRYNEKLFF.

CDR3 DNA sequence: TGTGCTAGTGGCTTCCAGGGAACTGAAGCTTTCTTT. Translating it yields CASGFQGTEAFF. The V gene is TRBV12-5, the J gene TRBJ1-1, with D possibly TRBD1 on 5 matching bases. Germline-derived CDR1 and CDR2 are LGHNT and FRNRAP. V dropped 6 bases and J dropped 5 bases, with 10 bases sitting between them. This CDR3 is built from 12 residues.

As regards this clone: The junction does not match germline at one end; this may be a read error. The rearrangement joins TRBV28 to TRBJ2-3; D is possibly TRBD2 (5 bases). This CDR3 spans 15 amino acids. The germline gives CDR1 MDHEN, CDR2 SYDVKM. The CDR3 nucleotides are TGTGCCAGCAGTTTATTTCCGGGGAGCACAGATATGCAGTATTTT. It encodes CASSLFPGSTDMQYF.

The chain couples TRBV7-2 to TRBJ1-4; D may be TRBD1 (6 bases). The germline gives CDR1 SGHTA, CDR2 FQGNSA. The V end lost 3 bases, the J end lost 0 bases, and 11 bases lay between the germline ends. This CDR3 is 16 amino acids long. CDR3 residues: CASSFGGGATNEKLFF. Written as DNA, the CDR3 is TGTGCCAGCAGCTTTGGGGGGGGCGCAACTAATGAAAAACTGTTTTTT.

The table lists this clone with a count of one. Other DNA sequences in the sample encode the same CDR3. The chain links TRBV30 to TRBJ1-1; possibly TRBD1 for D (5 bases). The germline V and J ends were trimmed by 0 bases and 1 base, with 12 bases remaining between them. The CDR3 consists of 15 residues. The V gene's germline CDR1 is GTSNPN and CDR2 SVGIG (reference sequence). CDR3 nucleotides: TGTGCCTGGAGTGTACAGGAGGGGTGGAACACTGAAGCTTTCTTT. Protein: CAWSVQEGWNTEAFF.

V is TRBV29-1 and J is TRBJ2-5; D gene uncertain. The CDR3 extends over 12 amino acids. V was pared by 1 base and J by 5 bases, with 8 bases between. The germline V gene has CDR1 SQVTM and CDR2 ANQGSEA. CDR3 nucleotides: TGCAGCGTTGAAGCGTCGGTGGAGACCCAGTACTTC. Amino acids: CSVEASVETQYF.

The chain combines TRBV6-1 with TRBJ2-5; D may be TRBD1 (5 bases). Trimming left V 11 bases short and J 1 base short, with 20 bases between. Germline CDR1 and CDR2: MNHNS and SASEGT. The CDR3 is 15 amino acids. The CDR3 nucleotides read TGTGCCCCCCAACCAGGACACAACTCCCAAGAGACCCAGTACTTC. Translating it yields CAPQPGHNSQETQYF.

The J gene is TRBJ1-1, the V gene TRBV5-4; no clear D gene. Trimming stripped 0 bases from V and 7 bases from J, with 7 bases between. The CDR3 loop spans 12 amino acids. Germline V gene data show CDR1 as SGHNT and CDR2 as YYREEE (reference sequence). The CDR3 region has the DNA TGTGCCAGCAGCTTGGTTGGTAGTGAAGCTTTCTTT. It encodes CASSLVGSEAFF.

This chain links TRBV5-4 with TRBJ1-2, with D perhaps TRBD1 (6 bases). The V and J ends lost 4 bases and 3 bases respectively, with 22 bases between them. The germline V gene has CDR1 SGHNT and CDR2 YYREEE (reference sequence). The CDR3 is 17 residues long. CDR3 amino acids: CASSLGGAGHFYYGYTF. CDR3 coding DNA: TGTGCCAGCAGCCTTGGGGGGGCTGGACATTTTTACTATGGCTACACCTTC.